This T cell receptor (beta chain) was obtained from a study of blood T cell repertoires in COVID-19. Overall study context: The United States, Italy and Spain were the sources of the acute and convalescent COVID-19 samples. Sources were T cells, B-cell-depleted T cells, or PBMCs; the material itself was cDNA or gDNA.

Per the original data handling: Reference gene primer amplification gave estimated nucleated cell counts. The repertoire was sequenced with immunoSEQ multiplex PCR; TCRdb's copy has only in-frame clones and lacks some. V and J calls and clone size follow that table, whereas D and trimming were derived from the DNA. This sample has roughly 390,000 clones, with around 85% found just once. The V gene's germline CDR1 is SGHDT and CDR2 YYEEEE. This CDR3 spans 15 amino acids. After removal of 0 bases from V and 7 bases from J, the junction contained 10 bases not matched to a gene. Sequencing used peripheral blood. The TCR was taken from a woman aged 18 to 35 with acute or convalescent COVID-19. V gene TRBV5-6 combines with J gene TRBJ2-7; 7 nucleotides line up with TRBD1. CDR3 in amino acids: CASSLGSGTVEEQYF. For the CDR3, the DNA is TGTGCCAGCAGCTTGGGCTCCGGGACAGTGGAAGAGCAGTACTTC.